The 7 T cell receptor beta chains below were found in one sample sequenced in a study of PD-L1 blockade in urothelial cancer. Only in-frame clones appear in the TCRdb table, and some are missing; sequencing was by immunoSEQ multiplex PCR. Here the sample spans fewer than 55,000 clones, approximately 82% being singletons. The input for sequencing was PBMCs, taken around atezolizumab (anti-PD-L1) treatment. The receptor source for this set is a man between 65 and 85 years old with urothelial cancer.

The V gene is TRBV29-1, the J gene TRBJ1-2; 10 bases map to TRBD1. The CDR3 loop spans 12 amino acids. Germline CDR1 is SQVTM and CDR2 is ANQGSEA. With V trimmed by 6 bases and J by 8 bases, 6 bases remained unmatched. CDR3 protein: CSVGQGMRGYTF. The CDR3 DNA is TGCAGCGTGGGACAGGGGATGAGGGGCTACACCTTC.

This chain connects TRBV30 to TRBJ1-4; no firm D call. V was cut by 2 bases and J by 4 bases, with 5 bases left in between. Germline V gene data show CDR1 as GTSNPN and CDR2 as SVGIG (reference sequence). This CDR3 has 12 amino acids. CDR3 amino acids: CAWSIFNEKLFF. DNA of the CDR3: TGTGCCTGGAGTATATTTAATGAAAAACTGTTTTTT.

The chain employs TRBV14 and TRBJ2-7; D unclear. Germline assignment: CDR1 SGHDN and CDR2 FVKESK. V shed 1 base and J shed 5 bases, with 9 bases lying between them. The CDR3 contains 13 residues. The chain's CDR3 is CASSQAVLHEQYF. The CDR3 DNA follows: TGTGCCAGCAGCCAAGCGGTACTTCACGAGCAGTACTTC.

This clone was seen a few times. The gene calls are TRBV15 and TRBJ2-6; D is uncertain. Trimming left V 4 bases short and J 3 bases short, with 22 bases between. The CDR3 loop spans 19 amino acids. Germline values: CDR1 LNHNV, CDR2 YYDKDF (reference sequence). The CDR3 DNA follows: TGTGCCACCAGCAAAGAGGCAGGTTTACCACCGTTTGGGGCCAACGTCCTGACTTTC. It translates to CATSKEAGLPPFGANVLTF.

The chain recombines TRBV6-5 with TRBJ2-1; 9 nucleotides match TRBD2. Germline V gene lookup returns CDR1 MNHEY and CDR2 SVGAGI. The CDR3 covers 16 residues. Germline trimming cut 0 bases from V and 9 bases from J; bases unmatched to any gene: 9. As DNA, the CDR3 is TGTGCCAGCAGTTACTCTGGCGGGAGGGCCAATGGTGAGCAGTTCTTC. Amino acids: CASSYSGGRANGEQFF.

This chain uses TRBV6-5 with TRBJ1-1, with D hard to call. CDR1 and CDR2 (germline): MNHEY, SVGAGI. Deletions cut 0 bases from V and 3 bases from J, with 11 bases between. This CDR3 is 15 amino acids long. CDR3 region: CASSYSVDFYTEAFF. In DNA form, the CDR3 reads TGTGCCAGCAGTTACTCGGTTGACTTTTACACTGAAGCTTTCTTT.

The rearrangement uses TRBV7-8 and TRBJ1-5, with D possibly TRBD1 on 5 matching bases. The CDR3 loop spans 13 amino acids. Germline V gives CDR1 SGHVS, CDR2 FQNEAQ. The V end lost 8 bases, the J end lost 1 base, and 9 bases lay between the germline ends. Written as DNA, the CDR3 is TGTGCCAGCGGGGGGAAGAGCAATCAGCCCCAGCATTTT. It encodes CASGGKSNQPQHF. The full variable domain, with the rest looked up from reference TRBV7-8 and TRBJ1-5, is GAGVSQSPRYKVAKRGQDVALRCDPISGHVSLFWYQQALGQGPEFLTYFQNEAQLDKSGLPSDRFFAERPEGSVSTLKIQRTQQEDSAVYLCASGGKSNQPQHFGDGTRLSIL.